Included here is one TCR beta chain sequence, with context. Its antigen remains undetermined. No base quality values were provided; no much bigger clone lies one nucleotide off. The sequencer was an Illumina HiSeq 2000. TCR beta chain libraries were generated by multiplex PCR amplification. The amplified TCR beta chain products were analyzed by high-throughput sequencing. TCRdb ran its own pipeline on the public reads, namely fastp trimming at Q25 and MiXCR clone calling, and kept in-frame beta chains. When rows share a CDR3 protein, they turn into one entry using the most common DNA and genes. The sample includes about 24,000 distinct CDR3 sequences, with roughly three quarters observed a single time. The top ten constitute about 22% of the sample. Taken from cysteine to phenylalanine, the CDR3 has 13 residues. Just the 39-base CDR3 DNA is kept, in frame starting at base 1. For CDR1 and CDR2, the germline V gene lists MNHNS and SASEGT. V gives up 7 bases and J gives up 1 base, and the segment between their germline ends measures 7 bases.

This sample was included in a study of breast tumors, draining lymph nodes, adjacent tissues (TCRdb year 2016). With respect to the entire study: In breast cancer patients, the study compared the TCR beta repertoires of tumor, adjacent nontumor tissue and axillary lymph nodes. In human breast cancer, the study set out to evaluate how tumor, surrounding tissue and draining lymph node repertoires relate to one another and whether T cells may move between these sites.

Adjacent samples consisted of nontumor breast tissue surrounding the tumor. Overall study results and their limits: Tumors showed preferential V and J gene usage, and their T-cell repertoire diversity fell below that of lymph nodes yet above that of nontumor tissue. The data were considered consistent with most tumor T cells being derived from the lymph node and subsequently expanding within tumor tissue. The study presented the conclusion that tumor T cells originate in lymph nodes as consistent with a hypothesis, not as something directly demonstrated. The similarity between tumor and nontumor tissue repertoires was significantly greater in luminal-like breast cancer than in basal-like breast cancer.

The sequencing input was tumor-adjacent breast tissue. The receptor chain draws on TRBV6-1 and TRBJ2-2; the D gene is perhaps TRBD1, from 6 matching bases. This clonotype originated in a female donor with breast cancer. Some clones in this sample may be carry-over from other donors' samples. The DNA sequence reads TGTGCCAGCAAGGACAGGAACACCGGGGAGCTGTTTTTT. Its amino acids are CASKDRNTGELFF.